Listed here are 12 T cell receptor beta chains from one sample, sequenced in a study of blood T cell repertoires in COVID-19. Sequencing was performed with immunoSEQ multiplex PCR; in TCRdb, only in-frame clones are kept and a portion is missing. The data hold 300,000 to 400,000 clones, with around 92% observed a single time. Sequenced input: peripheral blood. The receptor set was obtained from a woman aged 25 to 39 with COVID-19, enrolled during active disease.

A single count supports this clone. V and J are TRBV3-1 (or the pseudogene TRBV3-2) and TRBJ2-3; the D gene is possibly TRBD1 (7 bases). The ends were cut back, 4 bases at V and 2 bases at J, with 19 bases in the middle. The CDR3 spans 17 residues. From germline, CDR1 is LGHDT and CDR2 YNNKEL (reference sequence). The CDR3 coding sequence is TGTGCCAGCAGCCCCCATCAGGGGGGACCCTCCACAGATACGCAGTATTTT. It codes for CASSPHQGGPSTDTQYF.

The gene calls are TRBV19 and TRBJ1-5; 9 bases fit TRBD1. The length of the CDR3 is 16 residues. Germline V CDR1 and CDR2: LNHDA, SQIVND (reference sequence). Trimming removed 5 bases from V and 2 bases from J; junction bases left unmatched: 7. Written as DNA, the CDR3 is TGTGCCAGTAGTCCTCTACAGGGGGCTGGCAATCAGCCCCAGCATTTT. Amino acids: CASSPLQGAGNQPQHF.

The rearrangement links TRBV11-2 to TRBJ1-1, with a tentative D call TRBD1 (6 bases). This CDR3 spans 15 amino acids. Looked up from germline, CDR1 is SGHAT and CDR2 is FQNNGV. Trimming cost V 4 bases and J 4 bases, with 16 bases left between them. The CDR3 coding sequence is TGTGCCAGCAGCTCGTCGACATTCAGGGGCACTGAAGCTTTCTTT. Amino acids: CASSSSTFRGTEAFF.

The chain combines TRBV10-3 with TRBJ2-1; 11 bases line up with TRBD2. This CDR3 is 15 amino acids long. V was pared by 7 bases and J by 5 bases, with 7 bases of the junction left unmatched. Germline CDR1 reads ENHRY; CDR2 reads SYGVKD. In DNA form, the CDR3 reads TGTGCCATCAAAGGGACTAGCGGTGGACACAATGAGCAGTTCTTC. It codes for CAIKGTSGGHNEQFF.

This chain joins TRBV27 and TRBJ2-3; TRBD2 might be the D (6 bases). Germline CDR1 reads MNHEY; CDR2 reads SMNVEV (reference sequence). There are 15 residues in the CDR3. V lost 5 bases to trimming and J lost 4 bases, with 16 bases between them. CDR3 sequence: CASSPTRPRADTQYF. For the CDR3, the DNA is TGTGCCAGCAGTCCGACTAGGCCCCGGGCAGATACGCAGTATTTT.

This chain links TRBV7-9 with TRBJ2-7; 10 nucleotides line up with TRBD2. Losses at the gene ends were 5 bases for V and 3 bases for J; bases not matched to a gene: 13. The CDR3 is 17 amino acids. Looked up from germline, CDR1 is SEHNR and CDR2 is FQNEAQ (reference sequence). This CDR3 reads CASSPWGASGGIYEQYF. CDR3 in DNA: TGTGCCAGCAGCCCCTGGGGGGCTAGCGGGGGTATCTACGAGCAGTACTTC.

This clone was seen once. The rearrangement uses TRBV5-1 and TRBJ2-1; D is possibly TRBD1 (5 bases). The CDR3 is made up of 16 amino acids. The ends were cut back, 0 bases at V and 4 bases at J, with 14 bases in the middle. Per the germline V gene, CDR1 is SGHRS and CDR2 is YFSETQ. The CDR3 region has the DNA TGCGCCAGCAGCTTGGGCCAGGGTGTCTTTTACAATGAGCAGTTCTTC. It translates to CASSLGQGVFYNEQFF.

J is TRBJ2-3 and V is TRBV5-4, with D tentatively TRBD1 (5 bases). CDR1 and CDR2 from the germline V gene are SGHNT and YYREEE (reference sequence). The CDR3 is 14 amino acids. The germline V and J ends were trimmed by 1 base and 5 bases, with 11 bases remaining between them. The CDR3 reads CASSLQGWVDTQYF. The CDR3 nucleotides read TGTGCCAGCAGCTTGCAGGGTTGGGTAGATACGCAGTATTTT.

The rearrangement joins TRBV19 to TRBJ2-2; maybe TRBD2 (7 bases). The germline V gene has CDR1 LNHDA and CDR2 SQIVND (reference sequence). The V end was cut by 7 bases, the J end by 4 bases, with 19 bases between. This CDR3 is 16 amino acids long. The CDR3 DNA follows: TGTGCCAGTACCTCGAGGGGGGGTAAGCGCACCGGGGAGCTGTTTTTT. Its translation: CASTSRGGKRTGELFF.

The chain links TRBV6-2 or TRBV6-3 to TRBJ2-5; TRBD2 aligns across 8 bases. V lost 5 bases and J lost 7; bases outside the gene matches: 9. Germline CDR1 and CDR2: MNHEY and SVGEGT. CDR3 length: 14 residues. CDR3 sequence: CASSARLAFGTQYF. The CDR3 coding sequence is TGTGCCAGCAGTGCCCGACTAGCGTTCGGGACCCAGTACTTC.

J is TRBJ1-2 and V is TRBV10-3; 12 bases line up with TRBD1. V dropped 6 bases and J dropped 3; count of bases not matched to a gene: 5. Germline CDR1 and CDR2: ENHRY and SYGVKD. The CDR3 runs 15 residues. CDR3 in amino acids: CAISPGTGGDYGYTF. CDR3 nucleotides: TGTGCCATCAGCCCAGGGACAGGGGGCGACTATGGCTACACCTTC.

V usage is TRBV5-4 and J usage is TRBJ1-6, with D possibly being TRBD1 (6 bases). The CDR3 runs to 15 residues. Germline V lookup: CDR1 SGHNT, CDR2 YYREEE (reference sequence). Trimming stripped 4 bases from V and 7 bases from J, with 15 bases between. The CDR3 sequence is CASSRRGGDNSPLHF. In DNA form, the CDR3 reads TGTGCCAGCAGCCGCCGAGGGGGTGACAATTCACCCCTCCACTTT.